This note documents a single TCR beta chain sequence. It lacks a known antigen. No much larger clonotype is one base removed from it; base qualities were not supplied. Library creation used the immunoSEQ multiplex PCR assay. The multiplex PCR relied on a mix of 60 forward primers for TCR Vbeta segments and 13 reverse primers for TCR Jbeta segments. Amplification of the CDR3 region of rearranged TCR beta genes was performed with a multiplex PCR assay on genomic DNA. The Illumina HiSeq System was used to sequence the amplified TCR beta libraries as 87-base-pair reads. Per the source publication's procedure: In a later analysis, 77 million or so unique TCR beta chains were counted across the approximately 670 repertoires, and approximately 11 million of these chains were shared by at least two donors. A nearest-neighbor algorithm error-corrected the raw reads and collapsed the reads into unique sequences, merging closely related sequences to remove PCR and sequencing errors. Alignment of CDR3 sequences to IMGT reference sequences was used to assign V, D and J gene segments. For a sequence to be retained, at least a six-nucleotide match to both a V gene segment and a J gene segment was required. Rearrangements were called productive when the CDR3 lacked stop codons and stayed in frame with V and J; all others were non-productive. Following IMGT convention, CDR3 was defined as the stretch from the second conserved V-encoded cysteine to the conserved J-encoded phenylalanine. The earlier analysis of fewer than 750 of the donors excluded sequences that lacked an unambiguous match to a single V gene segment. In an earlier analysis of several hundred of the donors, V segments were called functional above 56.7% productive rearrangements and were called segregating when the between-donor standard deviation exceeded 5%. A statistical classification framework was developed to diagnose cytomegalovirus status using the catalog of TCR beta chain sequences. In a later analysis, TCR nucleotide sequences were compared against IMGT/GENE-DB human TR gene sequences so that V and J genes could be assigned. In a later analysis, CDR3 sequences and most-parsimonious VDJ recombination scenarios were assigned using the TCRdist pipeline. A later analysis defined each TCR beta chain by its CDR3 amino acid sequence plus V-gene family, and excluded reads lacking a unique V-gene family. In a later analysis, 550 to 650 highly shared, low-generation-probability nucleotide sequences were removed to address suspected cross-contamination and a sequencing artifact. A later analysis calculated a clonal expansion index for each public chain from normalized within-repertoire ranks of inferred template counts. A later analysis computed generation probabilities with a VDJ recombination model fitted to out-of-frame rearrangements, and checked the results against IGoR. In a later analysis, TCR-TCR, TCR-HLA and TCR-CMV co-occurrence was scored with hypergeometric tests, and a repertoire-size bias correction was applied to TCR pairs. A later analysis estimated false discovery rates by permuting HLA or CMV assignments 20 times. In a later analysis, co-occurring TCRs were grouped using DBSCAN, with TCRdist sequence similarity added in when clustering inside HLA-allele-positive subsets. Co-occurrence clustering excluded repertoires with fewer than 30,000 or more than 120,000 public chains, plus five with anomalous nucleotide sharing. The source is immuneACCESS, and TCRdb retained only in-frame sequences with V and J called. Part of the clones is not carried over; for the studies checked, unresolved V genes explain less than half of this, and the remainder is unexplained. The DNA gave D and trimming, while V, J and clone size come from that table. For this sample there are about 130,000 clones; approximately 79% appear just once. Around 4% of the sample belongs to the ten largest clones.

This record comes from a study of cytomegalovirus exposure and HLA in healthy donors (dated by TCRdb to about 2017). Turning to the overall study: An earlier analysis of some 550 of the donors reported more than 250 Gb of sequence data and 117 million unique TCR beta sequences from 150 million to 200 million T cells. An early release covering just under 650 HLA-typed donors comprised roughly 300 gigabases of sequencing data and around 80 million unique TCR sequences. Among the approximately 400 genotyped donors, about 85% belonged to the genetic ancestry cluster associated with self-reported Caucasian donors. The study aimed to test whether cataloging public T cell receptors could reveal signatures of past pathogen exposure. The study used immunosequencing to profile the T cell repertoires of more than 650 subjects and linked those repertoires to cytomegalovirus serostatus. Besides the first cohort of under 700 subjects, a separate validation cohort made up of roughly 120 different subjects was used. High-throughput TCR immunosequencing, statistical association of individual TCRs with disease status, and machine learning were combined to predict cytomegalovirus infection status. To study patterns of TCR occurrence, a later analysis re-analyzed previously published TCR beta repertoires from 666 donors and added high-resolution HLA genotyping. The later analysis used no new phenotypic data to find candidate immune exposures, relying instead on TCR beta sequences and their occurrence across donors. An earlier analysis of roughly 600 of the donors used high-throughput TCR beta sequencing to judge whether each TCR beta V gene segment behaved as functional or pseudogenic. Donor age, sex, ethnicity and CMV serostatus were compiled alongside the repertoire data. A later genetic analysis used genome-wide SNP genotypes for about 65% of the 666 donors, treating that subset as a discovery cohort. All discovery cohort repertoires had been generated using a single sequencing platform. HLA typing covered class I and class II loci at four-digit resolution. The number of typed donors differed by locus: roughly 629-630 for A, B, C, DRB1 and DQB1; some 540 for DQA1; 606 for DPA1; and roughly 470 for DPB1. Four to six DR-DQ haplotypes were handled as single units for association and clustering, since linkage in the cohort was strong. Across about 370 genotyped donors of the cohort, an average of about 240,000 unique TCR beta nucleotide sequences per donor were sequenced, and roughly a sixth of those sequences were non-productive.

The paper's findings and limits, for the study overall: The authors suggested that the approach could potentially be generalized to other disease states and immunological phenotypes. The 87-base-pair reads could not distinguish some IMGT-functional V segments, including TRBV6-2 and TRBV6-3, so those segments were excluded. Linkage disequilibrium might explain the correlated functional status among segregating V segments, but an unknown experimental factor could not be excluded. Broadly in line with IMGT annotations, most TCR beta V segments showed up in productive rearrangements about 87% or about 30% of the time in an earlier analysis of approximately 640 of the donors. In both the original and validation cohorts, the classifier was reported to diagnose cytomegalovirus status with high specificity and sensitivity. Presence/absence analyses assumed roughly uniform sequencing depth across donors, an assumption that may not hold. The cohort was sequenced for TCR beta chains only, and without alpha or paired-chain data the features that could be detected were limited. The earlier analysis of almost 600 of the donors excluded approximately 15 rarely observed V segments, including chromosome 9 orphons, because counts were too low. V-gene and J-gene trimming of TCR beta chains was associated with a missense DCLRE1C variant in a later genetic analysis, and the association was replicated in an independent cohort. A cluster of highly shared sequence variants was judged likely to represent a technical artifact of the sequencing pipeline. In a later analysis, TCR association rates were found to vary across HLA loci, with the most associated TCRs seen for DRB1 alleles and the fewest for HLA-C alleles. Across donors, most TCR sequences were observed very rarely, whereas some public TCRs were present in many individuals. In a later analysis, about 16,000 TCR beta sequences were associated with specific HLA alleles at a false discovery rate of 0.05. Because some donors lacked HLA typing at each locus, the association tests relied only on the typed subset. CMV serostatus was the only immune exposure information available for the cohort. According to a later analysis, parvovirus B19, influenza, CMV and Epstein-Barr virus appeared linked to several top co-occurrence clusters. A total of 150 or so TCR beta chains were listed by the study as associated with cytomegalovirus. Assigning TCR associations to individual alleles was difficult when HLA alleles, especially DR and DQ, strongly co-occurred. In a later genetic analysis, fewer N-insertions in productive TCRs were reported among donors in an Asian-associated ancestry cluster than the roughly 700-donor mean. In a later analysis, most CMV-associated TCR beta chains were found to appear HLA-restricted, with HLA associations seemingly driven largely by CMV exposure. In a later analysis, HLA-associated TCR beta chains showed more clonal expansion and lower generation probabilities than non-associated chains that were equally common. Three of the identified cytomegalovirus-associated TCR beta chains were confirmed in vitro to be specific for cytomegalovirus antigens. A further reported finding was that TCR beta sequences accurately predicted the HLA-A and HLA-B alleles for most subjects in the first cohort.

In total, approximately 690 healthy bone marrow donors made up the cohort. All cohort members were sampled while nominally healthy, although unrecorded immune exposures were likely present. The donor was CMV seronegative and belonged to the group of 380 or so seronegative cohort members. Each donor provided a peripheral blood sample, and peripheral blood mononuclear cells were used for TCR beta sequencing. Genomic DNA was extracted from the blood cell samples with the Qiagen DNeasy Blood Extraction Kit. V is reduced by 5 bases and J by 2 bases, leaving a spacing of 13 bases between them. As encoded in the germline V gene (reference sequence), CDR1 is SEHNR while CDR2 is FQNEAQ. The CDR3, cysteine through phenylalanine, is 15 amino acids long. Only the CDR3 region is kept as DNA, spanning 45 bases read in frame from base 1.

The V and J genes are TRBV7-9 and TRBJ1-3, with the D gene not confidently named. Sequencing was carried out using PBMCs. The TCR comes from a man younger than 40 in good health and CMV-seronegative. The DNA is TGTGCCAGCAGCCCCCCACTCGGTACTGGAAACACCATATATTTT. The translation is CASSPPLGTGNTIYF.